This T cell receptor beta chain was sequenced for a study of blood T cell repertoires in COVID-19. Study details: The analysed material was cDNA or gDNA that came from T cells, B-cell-depleted T cells, or PBMCs.

Clones were sequenced by immunoSEQ multiplex PCR, and TCRdb holds only the in-frame ones, with some missing. The sample lists about 90,000 clones, 80% seen once, with approximately 10% in the top ten. The CDR3 runs to 17 residues. Per the germline V gene, CDR1 is SGHAT and CDR2 is FQNNGV. Trimming took 0 bases from V and 6 from J; bases not matched to a gene: 12. The sample consisted of peripheral blood. The chain couples TRBV11-2 to TRBJ2-7; 9 positions agree with TRBD2. The clonotype originates from a woman in her 70s with acute or convalescent COVID-19. The CDR3 coding sequence is TGTGCCAGCAGCTTAGATTTGTGGCGGGGGGGCCAGTCCGAGCAGTACTTC. Protein: CASSLDLWRGGQSEQYF.